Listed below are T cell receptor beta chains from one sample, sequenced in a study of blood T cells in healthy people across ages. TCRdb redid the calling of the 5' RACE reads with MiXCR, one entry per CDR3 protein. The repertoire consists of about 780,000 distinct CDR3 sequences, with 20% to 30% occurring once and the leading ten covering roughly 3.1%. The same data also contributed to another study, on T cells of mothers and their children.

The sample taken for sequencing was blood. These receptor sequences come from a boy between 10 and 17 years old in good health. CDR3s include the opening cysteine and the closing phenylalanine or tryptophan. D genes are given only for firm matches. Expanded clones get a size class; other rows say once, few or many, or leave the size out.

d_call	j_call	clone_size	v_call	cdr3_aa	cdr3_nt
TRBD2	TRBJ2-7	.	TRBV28	CASSSVSGGNYEQYF	TGTGCCAGCAGCTCTGTTAGCGGGGGGAACTACGAGCAGTACTTC
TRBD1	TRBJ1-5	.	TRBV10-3	CASRGQGGFYSNQPQHF	TGTGCCTCCCGCGGACAGGGGGGATTCTATAGCAATCAGCCCCAGCATTTT
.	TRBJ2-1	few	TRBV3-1	CASSQLSDIRFF	TGTGCCAGCAGCCAACTCTCGGACATACGGTTCTTC
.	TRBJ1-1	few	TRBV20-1	CSATGVGVYDSEAFF	TGCAGTGCTACGGGGGTGGGGGTGTATGACTCTGAAGCTTTCTTT
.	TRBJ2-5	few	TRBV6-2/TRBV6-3	CASSSSRWLETQYF	TGTGCCAGCAGTAGTTCGCGGTGGTTGGAGACCCAGTACTTC
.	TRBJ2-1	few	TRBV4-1	CASADPLRGGKDDEQFF	TGCGCCAGCGCCGACCCATTAAGGGGGGGTAAAGACGATGAGCAGTTCTTC
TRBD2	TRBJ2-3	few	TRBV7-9	CASSLVPSGNTDTQYF	TGTGCCAGCAGCTTAGTCCCTAGCGGTAACACAGATACGCAGTATTTT
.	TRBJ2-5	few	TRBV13	CASSGSQWETQYF	TGTGCCAGCAGCGGGTCCCAATGGGAGACCCAGTACTTC
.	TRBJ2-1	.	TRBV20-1	CSAPPGGLDEQFF	TGCAGTGCCCCGCCAGGGGGGTTAGATGAGCAGTTCTTC
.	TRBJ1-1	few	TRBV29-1	CSALRSRGGSTEAFF	TGCAGCGCCCTAAGGTCGAGAGGGGGGAGCACTGAAGCTTTCTTT
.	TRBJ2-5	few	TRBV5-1	CASGHSQKMGETQYF	TGCGCCAGCGGGCACTCCCAGAAGATGGGAGAGACCCAGTACTTC
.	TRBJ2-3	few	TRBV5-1	CASSSATDTQYF	TGCGCCAGCAGCTCGGCGACAGATACGCAGTATTTT
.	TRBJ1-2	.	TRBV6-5	CASSTRQAANYGYTF	TGTGCCAGCAGTACGCGACAGGCAGCTAACTATGGCTACACCTTC
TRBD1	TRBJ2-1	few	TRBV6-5	CASRSLLTGGSYNEQFF	TGTGCCAGCAGATCACTCCTAACAGGGGGGAGTTACAATGAGCAGTTCTTC
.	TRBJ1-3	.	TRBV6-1	CASRGSYSGNTIYF	TGTGCCAGCCGAGGATCCTACTCTGGAAACACCATATATTTT
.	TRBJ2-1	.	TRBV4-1	CASSLTSSEQFF	TGCGCCAGCAGCCTCACTAGCTCCGAGCAGTTCTTC
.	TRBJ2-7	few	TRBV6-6	CASSIGLASTYEQYF	TGTGCCAGCAGTATAGGTCTAGCGTCAACCTACGAGCAGTACTTC
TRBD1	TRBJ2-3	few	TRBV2	CASSLQGANTDTQYF	TGTGCCAGCAGTCTTCAGGGGGCGAATACAGATACGCAGTATTTT
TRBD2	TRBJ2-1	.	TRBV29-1	CSVDKTSGARSYNEQFF	TGCAGCGTTGACAAGACTAGCGGGGCTCGCTCCTACAATGAGCAGTTCTTC
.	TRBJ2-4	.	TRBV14	CASSQEGPKNIQYF	TGTGCCAGCAGCCAAGAAGGGCCGAAAAACATTCAGTACTTC
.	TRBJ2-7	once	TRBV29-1	CSVEVGYEQYF	TGCAGCGTTGAAGTAGGGTACGAGCAGTACTTC
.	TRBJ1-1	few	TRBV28	CASSLTGRPEAFF	TGTGCCAGCAGTTTGACAGGCCGCCCGGAAGCTTTCTTT
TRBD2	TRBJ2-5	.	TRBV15	CATSRGTGTSGEETQYF	TGTGCCACCAGCAGAGGAACCGGGACTAGCGGGGAAGAGACCCAGTACTTC
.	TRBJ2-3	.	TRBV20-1	CSASLRVRTDTQYF	TGCAGTGCCAGCCTCAGGGTTCGCACAGATACGCAGTATTTT
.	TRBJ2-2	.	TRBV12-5	CASGLGQNTGELFF	TGTGCTAGTGGTCTGGGACAGAACACCGGGGAGCTGTTTTTT
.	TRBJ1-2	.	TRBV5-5	CASSLGQLRYTF	TGTGCCAGCAGCTTAGGACAGCTCCGCTACACCTTC